The 11 T cell receptor beta chains below come from one sample, sequenced in a study of CD8+CD57+ T cells in acquired aplastic anemia. Genomic DNA templated the TCR beta VDJ and CDR3 profiling. TCRdb re-analysed the reads in MiXCR, keeping a single row per CDR3 protein. The sample lists some 240,000 distinct CDR3 sequences; almost 35% were seen once. Sequences were obtained from sorted CD4+, CD8+, or CD8+CD57+ T cells (not recorded which) from PBMCs. Source of these receptors: a human donor in good health, serving as a control.

On this clonotype: Given a much more abundant clone one base away, this may be a read error. This sequence joins TRBV7-2 and TRBJ2-3; the D is unclear. V was pared by 8 bases and J by 6 bases, with 9 bases between. Germline CDR1 and CDR2: SGHTA and FQGNSA. This CDR3 spans 11 amino acids. The chain's CDR3 is CASGLLDTQYF. The CDR3 DNA is TGTGCCAGCGGCCTGTTGGATACGCAGTATTTT.

The rearrangement links TRBV7-3 to TRBJ2-1; possibly TRBD2 for D (6 bases). Looked up from germline, CDR1 is SGHTA and CDR2 is FQGTGA. The CDR3 consists of 14 residues. The germline V and J ends were trimmed by 1 base and 5 bases, with 9 bases remaining between them. This chain's CDR3 is CASSLMGLNNEQFF. The DNA for the CDR3 is TGTGCCAGCAGCTTAATGGGACTCAACAATGAGCAGTTCTTC.

This clonotype showed up many times. The J gene is TRBJ2-7, the V gene TRBV24-1; 10 bases agree with TRBD1. From germline, CDR1 is KGHDR and CDR2 SFDVKD. The CDR3 is 13 residues long. Trimming took 7 bases from V and 3 from J; bases not matched to a gene: 2. The CDR3, as DNA: TGTGCCACCAGGGACAGGGGGAACTACGAGCAGTACTTC. Translation gives CATRDRGNYEQYF.

The chain uses TRBV3-1 and TRBJ2-7; no definite D call. This CDR3 is built from 14 residues. Germline lookup yields CDR1 LGHDT and CDR2 YNNKEL (reference sequence). The ends were cut back, 1 base at V and 0 bases at J, with 7 bases in the middle. CDR3 nucleotides: TGTGCCAGCAGCCAAGGAGCGTCCTCCTACGAGCAGTACTTC. Its translation: CASSQGASSYEQYF.

The rearrangement links TRBV2 to TRBJ2-2; 7 bases align to TRBD1. The CDR3 covers 16 residues. Looked up from germline, CDR1 is SNHLY and CDR2 is FYNNEI. Trimming at V came to 4 bases and at J to 1 base, leaving 6 bases not matched to a gene. The CDR3 DNA reads as TGTGCCAGCAGTGTGTCCACAGGGGAGAACACCGGGGAGCTGTTTTTT. Translating gives CASSVSTGENTGELFF.

The rearrangement links TRBV18 to TRBJ1-2; a possible D gene is TRBD1 (5 bases). The CDR3 is 15 residues long. V gave up 2 bases and J gave up 2 bases, with 12 bases separating them. The V gene's germline CDR1 is KGHSH and CDR2 LQKENI. CDR3 sequence (DNA): TGTGCCAGCTCACCATCGCGGACACCCAACTATGGCTACACCTTC. Its protein product is CASSPSRTPNYGYTF.

The gene calls are TRBV28 and TRBJ1-2, with TRBD1 identical over 9 bases. This CDR3 is built from 19 residues. CDR1 and CDR2 (germline): MDHEN, SYDVKM. Germline trimming cut 4 bases from V and 4 bases from J; bases unmatched to any gene: 19. The CDR3 loop is CASSSPGTGTRGESYGYTF. DNA of the CDR3: TGTGCCAGCAGTTCGCCCGGGACAGGGACCCGAGGGGAAAGCTATGGCTACACCTTC.

V gene TRBV3-1 combines with J gene TRBJ1-1; possibly TRBD1 for D (5 bases). V was cut by 4 bases and J by 2 bases, with 14 bases left in between. The CDR3 is 15 amino acids. Germline-derived CDR1 and CDR2 are LGHDT and YNNKEL (reference sequence). CDR3 protein: CASSLGVSGNTEAFF. CDR3 coding DNA: TGTGCCAGCAGCCTGGGGGTTTCGGGAAACACTGAAGCTTTCTTT.

This clonotype has only a few counts. V and J are TRBV12-3 or TRBV12-4 and TRBJ2-3, with D unclear. CDR3 length: 14 residues. The germline V and J ends were trimmed by 5 bases and 5 bases, with 14 bases remaining between them. CDR3 nucleotides: TGTGCCAGCAGTCCTGCCGGAAGGAAAGATACGCAGTATTTT. Translating it yields CASSPAGRKDTQYF.

Comments on this clonotype: This may come from a read error, since a much larger clone is one base off. Likely a read error: the CDR3 ends without its conserved phenylalanine or tryptophan. V and J are TRBV20-1 and TRBJ1-2, with D maybe TRBD1 (5 bases). V lost 4 bases to trimming and J lost 5 bases, with 14 bases between them. The CDR3 length is 13 residues. The V gene's germline CDR1 is DFQATT and CDR2 SNEGSKA (reference sequence). The DNA of the CDR3 is TGCAGTGCTATATGGGAGGGACTTTATGGCTACACCCTC. Translation: CSAIWEGLYGYTL.

This clonotype was detected only a few times. The chain links TRBV15 to TRBJ1-2; no firm D call. The germline V gene has CDR1 LNHNV and CDR2 YYDKDF (reference sequence). Trimming left V 2 bases short and J 8 bases short, with 15 bases between. The CDR3 is made up of 14 amino acids. The CDR3 DNA is TGTGCCACCAGCAGATCGGCGGGGTTTCAGGGCTACACCTTC. Protein: CATSRSAGFQGYTF.